Following are 9 T cell receptor beta chains from one sample sequenced in a study of tumor and adjacent non-tumor tissue in lung cancer. The template was RNA from unsorted bulk tissue. Distant lung tissue was collected more than 3 cm away from the tumor edge. TCRbeta libraries were built with three rounds of nested PCR, modified from ARM-PCR. TCRdb independently ran MiXCR on the multiplex PCR reads; one entry per CDR3 protein. Of some 95,000 distinct CDR3 sequences listed, 80% are singletons. The sample consisted of distant non-tumor lung tissue. The receptors were sampled from a man between 60 and 75 years old with small cell lung cancer.

This clonotype appeared a single time. At one end, the junction sequence differs from germline, possibly due to a read error. The rearrangement uses TRBV6-6 and TRBJ2-7; maybe TRBD1 (6 bases). This CDR3 spans 13 amino acids. CDR1 and CDR2 (germline): MNHNY, SVGAGI (reference sequence). The CDR3 protein is CASHRVQPTKQYF. The CDR3 nucleotides are TGTGCCAGTCACAGGGTGCAGCCGACCAAGCAATACTTC.

With regard to this clonotype: The junction shows a germline mismatch at one end, possibly a read error. The chain employs TRBV12-3 or TRBV12-4 and TRBJ2-3; TRBD2 matches 8 bases. The CDR3 has 16 amino acids. CDR3: CASSFQSSGITDTQYF. CDR3 nucleotide sequence: TGTGCCAGCAGTTTCCAGAGTAGCGGGATCACAGATACGCAGTACTTT.

As regards this clonotype: The junction differs from germline at one of its ends, possibly a read error. V is TRBV11-3 and J is TRBJ1-1, with D possibly TRBD1 on 5 matching bases. The CDR3 is made up of 14 amino acids. From germline, CDR1 is SGHNT and CDR2 YENEEA. In DNA form, the CDR3 reads TGTGCCTGCAGCCCGCGGGGGATGAACACTGAAGCTTTCTTT. Amino acid sequence: CACSPRGMNTEAFF. The whole variable domain, filled in from reference TRBV11-3 and TRBJ1-1, reads EAGVVQSPRYKIIEKKQPVAFWCNPISGHNTLYWYLQNLGQGPELLIRYENEEAVDDSQLPKDRFSAERLKGVDSTLKIQPAELGDSAVYLCACSPRGMNTEAFFGQGTRLTVV.

For this clonotype: A junction end diverges from the germline sequence, so it may reflect a read error. This sequence joins TRBV6-1 and TRBJ1-1; no clear D gene. The germline V gene encodes CDR1 MNHNS and CDR2 SASEGT. There are 13 residues in the CDR3. The DNA of the CDR3 is TGTGCCAACAGTGAAAGGTGGAACACTGGAGCTTTCTTT. Residues: CANSERWNTGAFF.

The chain recombines TRBV11-3 with TRBJ2-7, with TRBD1 identical over 7 bases. This CDR3 region has 15 residues. Germline values: CDR1 SGHNT, CDR2 YENEEA. With 6 bases clipped from V and 13 bases from J, the junction kept 21 bases outside the gene matches. CDR3 sequence reads: CASRQGPGSVIERYF. DNA for the CDR3: TGTGCCAGCAGACAGGGGCCGGGATCGGTGATCGAGCGATACTTC.

The J gene is TRBJ2-1, the V gene TRBV29-1, with 7 bases aligning to TRBD2. V was clipped by 7 bases and J by 10 bases; unmatched bases: 13. Germline assignment: CDR1 SQVTM and CDR2 ANQGSEA. The length of the CDR3 is 13 residues. CDR3 DNA sequence: TGCAGCGCACCGGCACTAGTGGGACTAGAGCAGTTCTTC. As protein: CSAPALVGLEQFF.

This clonotype is classed as medium-sized. CDR3 nucleotide sequence: TGTGCCAGCAGCTTTGGACTAGGGGGTGAGCAGTTCTTC. This codes for CASSFGLGGEQFF. The V call is TRBV11-3, the J call TRBJ2-1; D might be TRBD2 (7 bases). The ends were cut back, 3 bases at V and 9 bases at J, with 12 bases in the middle. The CDR3 length is 13 residues. From germline, CDR1 is SGHNT and CDR2 YENEEA.

Concerning this clonotype: At one end, the junction sequence differs from germline, possibly due to a read error. The chain employs TRBV5-6 and TRBJ2-3; D may match TRBD1 or TRBD2 (5 bases each). CDR3 size: 15 residues. Germline CDR1 SGHDT, CDR2 YYEEEE. The CDR3 DNA reads as TGTGCCAACAGCTCCCCAGGGACCCAGACAGATACGCAGTATTTT. Translation: CANSSPGTQTDTQYF.

The CDR3 coding sequence is TGCGCCAGCAGCCTGGCCTTAGCCACAGATACGCAGTATTTT. Its translation is CASSLALATDTQYF. The chain has TRBV5-1 and TRBJ2-3, with D unresolved. V lost 4 bases, J lost 2 bases, and 11 bases lay in between. The CDR3 covers 14 residues. Germline V lookup: CDR1 SGHRS, CDR2 YFSETQ.